This T cell receptor beta chain originates from a study of CD8+CD57+ T cells in acquired aplastic anemia. By flow cytometry, patients selected for sequencing had shown an expansion of CD8+CD57+ cells. The germline gives CDR1 LNHNV, CDR2 YYDKDF (reference sequence). J was trimmed by 5 bases and V by 5 bases; bases with no gene match: 5. The CDR3 contains 14 residues. Template material for TCR beta VDJ and CDR3 profiling consisted of genomic DNA. TCRdb independently ran MiXCR on the reads; one entry per CDR3 protein. The table includes 150,000 to 200,000 distinct CDR3 sequences, 40% to 55% detected once.

The gene calls are TRBV15 and TRBJ2-2, with TRBD1 matching over 7 bases. Sequenced material: sorted CD4+, CD8+, or CD8+CD57+ T cells (not recorded which) from PBMCs. The TCR was taken from a human donor with aplastic anemia. The CDR3 protein is CATSGTEGTGELFF. CDR3 DNA sequence: TGTGCCACCAGCGGGACAGAGGGAACCGGGGAGCTGTTTTTT.